The clone carrying this TCR beta chain showed up just a few times. Its specificity is not known. This specimen belongs to a study of CD8 T cells in ankylosing spondylitis. TCRdb itself ran the 5' RACE reads through MiXCR, one entry per CDR3 protein. The table shows about 400,000 distinct CDR3 sequences, with approximately 20% occurring only once. Findings and limits, study-wide: There were earlier reports of some motif variants in reactive arthritis synovial fluid and blood.

The CDR3 consists of 17 residues. Germline V gene sequence: CDR1 SGHTA, CDR2 FQGNSA. The V and J ends lost 5 bases and 4 bases, in that order; junction bases with no gene match: 11. The J gene is TRBJ2-3, the V gene TRBV7-2; 11 nucleotides match TRBD2. Sample: blood, either unsorted or a sorted T cell fraction (not recorded which). The origin of this receptor is a male donor with ankylosing spondylitis or in good health (not recorded which). CDR3 sequence (DNA): TGTGCCAGCAGCCTTCTTAGCGGGGGGGTATTTGCAGATACGCAGTATTTT. Its translation: CASSLLSGGVFADTQYF.